Following are 12 T cell receptor beta chains from one sample sequenced in a study of cytotoxic CD8 clonotypes in ibrutinib-treated CLL. Here immunoSEQ multiplex PCR was the method, and the copy in TCRdb shows in-frame clones only, minus some. The sample includes around 330,000 clones, roughly 70% of them seen just once. The sequencing used PBMCs, collected after 36 months of ibrutinib treatment. These TCRs come from a human donor with chronic lymphocytic leukemia.

This clone was seen many times. This sequence joins TRBV27 and TRBJ2-1; maybe TRBD1 (5 bases). Trimming shortened V by 1 base and J by 9 bases, and 10 bases separated the two germline ends. Germline V CDR1 and CDR2: MNHEY, SMNVEV (reference sequence). CDR3 length: 13 amino acids. CDR3 DNA: TGTGCCAGCAGTTTATTGGGGCTAAGTGAGCAGTTCTTC. It specifies CASSLLGLSEQFF.

This chain connects TRBV9 to TRBJ2-7, with TRBD2 matching 10 bases. With V trimmed by 4 bases and J by 0 bases, 4 bases remained unmatched. CDR1 is SGDLS, CDR2 YYNGEE, per germline. The CDR3 extends over 15 amino acids. CDR3 sequence (DNA): TGTGCCAGCAGCCCAATAGCGGGAGGCTCCTACGAGCAGTACTTC. Translated: CASSPIAGGSYEQYF.

The rearrangement joins TRBV15 to TRBJ2-1, with 16 nucleotides matching TRBD2. The germline V gene encodes CDR1 LNHNV and CDR2 YYDKDF (reference sequence). V shed 0 bases and J 10 bases; nucleotides not matched to a gene: 3. This CDR3 has 16 amino acids. The CDR3 bases are TGTGCCACCAGCAGAGAGGTGGGACTAGCGGGAGGGGAGCAGTTCTTC. Residues: CATSREVGLAGGEQFF.

This clone has more than one count but fewer than ten. This chain uses TRBV25-1 with TRBJ2-3; D gene ambiguous. V lost 10 bases and J 1 base, leaving 15 bases between the germline ends. This CDR3 spans 14 amino acids. CDR1 and CDR2 (germline): MGHDK, SYGVNS. The CDR3 DNA reads as TGTGCCACCTCCGGAACTTACCGCACAGATACGCAGTATTTT. Translating it yields CATSGTYRTDTQYF.

J is TRBJ1-1 and V is TRBV27, with 7 bases lining up with TRBD1. From germline, CDR1 is MNHEY and CDR2 SMNVEV (reference sequence). V lost 6 bases to trimming and J lost 3 bases; unmatched junction nucleotides: 4. The CDR3 length is 13 residues. In DNA form, the CDR3 reads TGTGCCAGCAGCTGGGACAGATACACTGAAGCTTTCTTT. Translation: CASSWDRYTEAFF.

This rearrangement joins TRBV29-1 to TRBJ2-5, with TRBD2 matching 10 bases. V lost 6 bases and J lost 3; bases outside the gene matches: 10. The CDR3 contains 15 residues. Germline CDR1 SQVTM, CDR2 ANQGSEA. As DNA, the CDR3 is TGCAGCGTCCCCCAGGGTAGCGGGAGGAAAGAGACCCAGTACTTC. This encodes CSVPQGSGRKETQYF.

This clone was detected only a few times. CDR3 loop: CASSQGDRGGTDTQYF. The CDR3 DNA follows: TGCGCCAGCAGCCAAGGCGACAGGGGAGGGACAGATACGCAGTATTTT. The chain has TRBV4-1 and TRBJ2-3; a possible D gene is TRBD1 (8 bases). Germline CDR1 MGHRA, CDR2 YSYEKL. This CDR3 has 16 residues. Trimming stripped 1 base from V and 3 bases from J, with 14 bases between.

The chain recombines TRBV4-3 with TRBJ1-2; no firm D call. V lost 0 bases to trimming and J lost 2 bases, with 10 bases between them. The CDR3 is made up of 15 amino acids. Germline V CDR1 and CDR2: LGHNA, YSLEER. CDR3 loop: CASSQEDSVNYGYTF. The CDR3 nucleotides read TGCGCCAGCAGCCAAGAGGATTCCGTGAACTATGGCTACACCTTC.

The genes are TRBV5-8 and TRBJ1-2; D gene uncertain. This CDR3 is built from 14 residues. From germline, CDR1 is SGHTS and CDR2 YDEGEE. V lost 3 bases, J lost 6 bases, and 15 bases lay in between. The CDR3 DNA reads TGTGCCAGCAGCTCCTACACCATAATGCATGGCTACACCTTC. This gives the protein CASSSYTIMHGYTF.

The CDR3 loop is CASSLGVGGQHF. The CDR3 coding sequence is TGTGCCAGCAGCTTGGGGGTGGGCGGCCAGCATTTT. The V call is TRBV5-6, the J call TRBJ1-5; D unclear. Per germline, CDR1 SGHDT and CDR2 YYEEEE. Trimming left V 0 bases short and J 12 bases short, with 10 bases between. The CDR3 contains 12 residues.

This clone has just a few counts. The chain recombines TRBV2 with TRBJ2-5; 8 nucleotides match TRBD1. Losses at the gene ends were 10 bases for V and 3 bases for J; bases not matched to a gene: 7. The germline CDR1 and CDR2 sequences are SNHLY and FYNNEI. CDR3 length equals 13 residues. CDR3 bases: TGTGCCACTTGGACAGGGCTGGAAGAGACCCAGTACTTC. Protein: CATWTGLEETQYF.

This clone has more than one count but fewer than ten. The chain links TRBV7-9 to TRBJ1-2, with D perhaps TRBD1 (6 bases). The germline CDR1 and CDR2 sequences are SEHNR and FQNEAQ (reference sequence). The CDR3 runs to 13 residues. V lost 6 bases and J lost 4, with 12 bases in between. CDR3 in amino acids: CASSSTGPYGYTF. The CDR3 coding sequence is TGTGCCAGCAGTTCGACAGGACCCTATGGCTACACCTTC.